This T cell receptor beta chain was sequenced in a study of PD-1 blockade in mismatch repair-deficient tumors. At the level of the study: Enrolled about 2013-2016, patients had progressing, pretreated mismatch repair-deficient cancers of over nine types.

Profiled with immunoSEQ multiplex PCR; TCRdb holds only in-frame clones, not every one. The top ten clones hold over 20% of a sample with 40,000 or so clones, around 79% of them seen once. PCR or immunohistochemistry showed mismatch repair deficiency in every enrolled patient. A few pembrolizumab responders had their TCRs sequenced. This clone was picked up a small number of times. Its antigen is still unknown. Study-wide points: Tumor-resident clones, often absent from pretreatment blood, expanded after pembrolizumab and then contracted.

This CDR3 spans 13 amino acids. The V gene's germline CDR1 is MDHEN and CDR2 SYDVKM. Trimming removed 8 bases from V and 5 bases from J, with 15 bases in between. This sequence joins TRBV28 and TRBJ2-5; D could derive from TRBD1 or TRBD2 (5 bases each). The sequence was obtained from an adult with mismatch repair-deficient cancer. Sequenced material: peripheral blood, taken 4 weeks after starting pembrolizumab. CDR3 DNA: TGTGCCAGCGGGTCCGGTGAGGGGGAGACCCAGTACTTC. Protein sequence: CASGSGEGETQYF.